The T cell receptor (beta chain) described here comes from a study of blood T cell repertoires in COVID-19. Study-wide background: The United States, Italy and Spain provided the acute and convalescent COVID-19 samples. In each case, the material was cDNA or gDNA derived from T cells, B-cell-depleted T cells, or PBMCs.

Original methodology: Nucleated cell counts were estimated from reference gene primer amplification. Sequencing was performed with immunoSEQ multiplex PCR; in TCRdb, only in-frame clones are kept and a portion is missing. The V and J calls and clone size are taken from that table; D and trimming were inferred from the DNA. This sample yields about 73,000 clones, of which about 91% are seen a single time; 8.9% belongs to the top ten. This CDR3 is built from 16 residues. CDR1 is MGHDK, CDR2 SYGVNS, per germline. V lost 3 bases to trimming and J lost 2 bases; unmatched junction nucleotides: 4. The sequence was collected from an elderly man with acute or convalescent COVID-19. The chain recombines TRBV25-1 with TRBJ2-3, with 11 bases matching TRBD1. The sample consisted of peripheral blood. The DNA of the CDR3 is TGTGCCAGCAGTGATGGGACAGGGGGTAACACAGATACGCAGTATTTT. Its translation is CASSDGTGGNTDTQYF.